This TCR beta chain emerged from a study of a mutant IDH1 vaccine in newly diagnosed glioma. Study context: Patients were given eight vaccinations, scheduled in weeks 1, 3, 5, 7, 11, 15, 19 and 23. Vaccinations were initiated 4-6 weeks following radiotherapy alone, or were given together with temozolomide cycles. Points from the study as a whole: Patients mounted vaccine-induced immune responses in approximately 94% of cases. Pseudoprogression seemingly bore no relation to changes in top peripheral T cell clonotypes.

Only in-frame clones appear in the TCRdb table, and some are missing; sequencing was by immunoSEQ multiplex PCR. This table holds roughly 60,000 clones, about four fifths found once. As for this clone: Its antigen is unknown.

Germline V gene lookup returns CDR1 SEHNR and CDR2 FQNEAQ (reference sequence). The V and J ends lost 2 bases and 0 bases respectively, with 16 bases between them. CDR3 size: 17 residues. Time point noted: week 11, during vaccination. A single vaccine dose contained 300 ug of mutant IDH1 20-mer peptide, and topical imiquimod was used with it. This chain joins TRBV7-9 and TRBJ1-2; D unresolved. This receptor was obtained from a man aged 25 to 40 with glioma. The sample was PBMCs, taken from a glioma patient whose treatment included an IDH1 peptide vaccine. This CDR3 is CASSLSIGGIPNYGYTF. CDR3 bases: TGTGCCAGCAGCTTATCCATCGGAGGGATTCCTAACTATGGCTACACCTTC.